This TCR beta chain appears in the sequencing data of a study of post-analysis software for immune sequencing data. At the level of the study: Relapsing-remitting, secondary progressive and progressive-relapsing courses of multiple sclerosis were included.

TCR beta libraries were prepared from cDNA with unique molecular identifiers. TCRdb called the PCR reads again in MiXCR, with one record for every CDR3 protein. The table lists about 770,000 distinct CDR3 sequences, around 45% of them singletons. CDR1 is MNHEY and CDR2 is SMNVEV in the germline V gene (reference sequence). The J segment lost 6 bases and the V segment lost 3 bases, leaving 4 bases of the junction unmatched. The CDR3 totals 14 residues. Study findings and constraints: The study found significantly lower normalized Chao1 diversity in multiple sclerosis patients than in controls. Patients had higher frequencies than controls of roughly five TRBV segments, including TRBV5-6, TRBV5-1 and TRBV20-1.

Points on this clonotype: As yet, its antigen is unknown.

The sequenced material came from blood. The sequence was collected from a girl aged 10 to 17 with multiple sclerosis. The chain links TRBV27 to TRBJ1-5; 8 bases agree with TRBD1. The CDR3 region has the DNA TGTGCCAGCAGTTTCGACAGGGGAGGTCAGCCCCAGCATTTT. Translating it yields CASSFDRGGQPQHF.